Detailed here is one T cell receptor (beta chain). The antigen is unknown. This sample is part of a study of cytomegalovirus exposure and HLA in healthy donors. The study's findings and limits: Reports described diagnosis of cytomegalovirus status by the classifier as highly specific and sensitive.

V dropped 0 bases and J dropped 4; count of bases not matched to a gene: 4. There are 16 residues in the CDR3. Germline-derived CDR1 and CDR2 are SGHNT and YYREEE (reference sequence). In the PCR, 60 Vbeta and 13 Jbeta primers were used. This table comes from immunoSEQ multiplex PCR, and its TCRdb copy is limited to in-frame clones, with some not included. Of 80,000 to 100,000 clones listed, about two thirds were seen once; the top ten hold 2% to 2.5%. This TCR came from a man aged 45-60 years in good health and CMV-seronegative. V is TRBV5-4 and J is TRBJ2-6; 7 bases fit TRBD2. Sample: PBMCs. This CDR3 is CASSLGGGSGANVLTF. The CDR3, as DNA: TGTGCCAGCAGCTTGGGGGGGGGATCCGGGGCCAACGTCCTGACTTTC.